This TCR beta chain derives from a study of cytomegalovirus exposure and HLA in healthy donors. The CDR3 is 15 residues long. Trimming pared 5 bases from V and 1 base from J, leaving 12 bases between. Germline V gene data show CDR1 as MGHRA and CDR2 as YSYEKL. Overall study results and limits: Rare TCR sequences predominated, though certain public TCRs were found in many donors. A missense variant in DCLRE1C was later tied to TCR beta V- and J-gene trimming. Later work found that TCR association rates differed between HLA loci; DRB1 had the most and HLA-C the fewest.

Primers: 60 Vbeta forward and 13 Jbeta reverse. Clones were read by immunoSEQ multiplex PCR, and TCRdb kept only the in-frame ones, dropping some. Seen in this sample are roughly 120,000 clones; the ten most common clones hold approximately 0.99%. A word on this clone: Its target is not known.

Participants comprised healthy donors of bone marrow. Sequencing input: PBMCs. The clonotype originates from a man younger than 35 in good health and CMV-seronegative. The chain uses TRBV4-1 and TRBJ2-1; D possibly corresponds to TRBD2 (6 bases). DNA of the CDR3: TGCGCCAGCAGCTCTCGACTAGGTTCCTACAATGAGCAGTTCTTC. Encoded protein: CASSSRLGSYNEQFF.